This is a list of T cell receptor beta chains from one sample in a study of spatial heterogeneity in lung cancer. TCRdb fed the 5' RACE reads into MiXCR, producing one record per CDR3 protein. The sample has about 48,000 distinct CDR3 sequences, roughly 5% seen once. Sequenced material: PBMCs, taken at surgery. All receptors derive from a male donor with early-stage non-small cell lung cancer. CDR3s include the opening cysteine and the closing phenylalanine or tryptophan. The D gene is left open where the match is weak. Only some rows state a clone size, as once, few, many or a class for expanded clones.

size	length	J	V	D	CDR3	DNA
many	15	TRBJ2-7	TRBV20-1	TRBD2	CSAEKTSGTTYEQYF	TGCAGTGCGGAAAAGACTAGCGGGACGACCTACGAGCAGTACTTC
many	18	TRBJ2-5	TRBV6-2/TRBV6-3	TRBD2	CASRTTSGRLSRQETQYF	TGTGCCAGCAGGACGACTAGCGGGAGGTTGTCTCGCCAAGAGACCCAGTACTTC
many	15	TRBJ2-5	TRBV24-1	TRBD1	CATSDLGQGQETQYF	TGTGCCACCAGTGATTTGGGACAGGGTCAAGAGACCCAGTACTTC
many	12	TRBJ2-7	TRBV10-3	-	CAISGTSNEQYF	TGTGCCATCAGTGGGACATCGAACGAGCAGTACTTC
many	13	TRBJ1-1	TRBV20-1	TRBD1	CSVRGQGNTEAFF	TGCAGTGTCCGGGGACAGGGGAACACTGAAGCTTTCTTT
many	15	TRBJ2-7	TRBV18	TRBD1	CASSLDRGLSYEQYF	TGTGCCAGCTCACTAGACAGGGGCCTGTCCTACGAGCAGTACTTC
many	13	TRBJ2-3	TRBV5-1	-	CASSLGPLDTQYF	TGCGCCAGCAGCCTGGGACCGTTGGATACGCAGTATTTT
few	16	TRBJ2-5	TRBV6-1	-	CASRGFSGDFQETQYF	TGTGCCAGCCGCGGGTTTTCGGGAGACTTCCAAGAGACCCAGTACTTC
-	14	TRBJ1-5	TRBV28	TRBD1	CASGITGGRQPQHF	TGTGCCAGCGGGATTACAGGGGGAAGACAGCCCCAGCATTTT
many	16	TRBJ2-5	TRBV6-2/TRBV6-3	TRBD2	CASSSRLAEDQETQYF	TGTGCCAGCAGTTCCCGACTAGCGGAAGACCAAGAGACCCAGTACTTC
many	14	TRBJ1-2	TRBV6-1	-	CASSPSGGKRGYTF	TGTGCCAGCAGCCCATCCGGGGGGAAGCGTGGCTACACCTTC
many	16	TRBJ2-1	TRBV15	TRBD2	CATSRDQASGYNEQFF	TGTGCCACCAGCAGAGATCAGGCTAGCGGGTACAATGAGCAGTTCTTC
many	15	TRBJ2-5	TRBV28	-	CASSFEWRGQETQYF	TGTGCCAGCAGTTTTGAGTGGAGGGGACAGGAGACCCAGTACTTC
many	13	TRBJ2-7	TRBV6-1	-	CASSGEAGHEQYF	TGTGCCAGCAGTGGAGAGGCCGGACACGAGCAGTACTTC
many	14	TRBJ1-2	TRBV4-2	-	CASSQPGPNYGYTF	TGTGCCAGCAGCCAGCCGGGACCCAACTATGGCTACACCTTC
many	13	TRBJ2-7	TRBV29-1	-	CSVGAGGYYEQYF	TGCAGCGTTGGGGCCGGGGGATACTACGAGCAGTACTTC
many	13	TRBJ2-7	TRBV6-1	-	CASTPAGSYEQYF	TGTGCCAGCACCCCCGCAGGATCCTACGAGCAGTACTTC
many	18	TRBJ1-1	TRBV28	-	CASSLLKFRPTANTEAFF	TGTGCCAGCAGTTTATTGAAATTCCGACCTACAGCGAACACTGAAGCTTTCTTT
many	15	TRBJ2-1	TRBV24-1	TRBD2	CATTPGLAGGNEQFF	TGTGCCACCACCCCGGGACTAGCGGGAGGCAATGAGCAGTTCTTC
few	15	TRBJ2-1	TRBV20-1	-	CSATNRWKPYNEQFF	TGCAGTGCTACAAACCGGTGGAAGCCCTACAATGAGCAGTTCTTC
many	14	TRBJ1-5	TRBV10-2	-	CASSHEVPNLPQHF	TGCGCCAGCAGTCACGAAGTACCAAATCTGCCCCAGCATTTT
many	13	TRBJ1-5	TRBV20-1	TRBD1	CSGGQGGNQPQHF	TGCAGTGGAGGACAGGGCGGCAATCAGCCCCAGCATTTT
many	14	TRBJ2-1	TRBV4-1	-	CASSQVRGHNEQFF	TGCGCCAGCAGCCAAGTTCGGGGGCACAATGAGCAGTTCTTC
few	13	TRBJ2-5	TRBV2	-	CASSEGLKETQYF	TGTGCCAGCAGTGAAGGTCTGAAAGAGACCCAGTACTTC
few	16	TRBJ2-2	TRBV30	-	CAWSVPGRVGTGELFF	TGTGCCTGGAGTGTACCCGGGAGAGTCGGCACCGGGGAGCTGTTTTTT
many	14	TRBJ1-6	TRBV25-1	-	CASSDAQWGSPLHF	TGTGCCAGCAGTGATGCGCAGTGGGGTTCACCCCTCCACTTT
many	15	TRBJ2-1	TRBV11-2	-	CASSLDFGSYNEQFF	TGTGCCAGCAGCTTAGACTTCGGCTCCTACAATGAGCAGTTCTTC
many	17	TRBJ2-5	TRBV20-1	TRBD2	CSARKVDRLAQRETQYF	TGCAGTGCTAGAAAGGTTGATCGACTAGCCCAACGAGAGACCCAGTACTTC
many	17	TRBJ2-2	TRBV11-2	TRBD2	CASSSVTSGTNTGELFF	TGTGCCAGCAGCTCCGTAACTAGCGGGACGAACACCGGGGAGCTGTTTTTT
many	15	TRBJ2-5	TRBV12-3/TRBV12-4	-	CASSLSGTYQETQYF	TGTGCCAGCAGTCTATCGGGGACCTACCAAGAGACCCAGTACTTC
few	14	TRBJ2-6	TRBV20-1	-	CSARETPGANVLTF	TGCAGTGCTCGTGAGACCCCTGGGGCCAACGTCCTGACTTTC
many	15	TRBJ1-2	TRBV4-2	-	CASSQDPSANYGYTF	TGTGCCAGCAGCCAAGATCCGTCAGCTAACTATGGCTACACCTTC
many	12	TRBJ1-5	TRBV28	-	CASSPAIGPQHF	TGTGCCAGCAGTCCCGCGATAGGGCCCCAGCATTTT
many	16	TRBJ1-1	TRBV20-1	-	CSARDGQGLGNTEAFF	TGCAGTGCTAGAGATGGGCAGGGGCTGGGAAACACTGAAGCTTTCTTT
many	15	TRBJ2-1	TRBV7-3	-	CASSYDPSSYNEQFF	TGTGCCAGCAGTTATGACCCGAGCTCCTACAATGAGCAGTTCTTC
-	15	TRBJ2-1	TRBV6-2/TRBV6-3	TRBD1	CASSTRTGVYNEQFF	TGTGCCAGCAGTACCCGGACAGGGGTGTACAATGAGCAGTTCTTC
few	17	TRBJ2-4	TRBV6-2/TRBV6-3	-	CASTSAAVPPFKNIQYF	TGTGCCAGCACCTCCGCCGCCGTCCCTCCCTTCAAAAACATTCAGTACTTC
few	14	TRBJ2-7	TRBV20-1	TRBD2	CSASGLAVTYEQYF	TGCAGTGCTAGCGGCCTAGCGGTGACCTACGAGCAGTACTTC
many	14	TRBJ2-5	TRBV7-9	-	CASSLLGPQETQYF	TGTGCCAGCAGCCTCTTGGGACCGCAAGAGACCCAGTACTTC
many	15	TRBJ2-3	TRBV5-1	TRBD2	CASSSGLVGTDTQYF	TGCGCCAGCAGCTCGGGACTAGTAGGCACAGATACGCAGTATTTT
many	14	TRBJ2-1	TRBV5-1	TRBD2	CASSLLAGENEQFF	TGCGCCAGCAGCTTACTAGCGGGAGAGAATGAGCAGTTCTTC
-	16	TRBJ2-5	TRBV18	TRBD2	CASSPGAGGSGETQYF	TGTGCCAGCTCACCAGGAGCGGGAGGCTCGGGAGAGACCCAGTACTTC
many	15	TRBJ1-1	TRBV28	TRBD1	CASSPRQGPGTEAFF	TGTGCCAGCAGTCCCCGACAGGGCCCGGGCACTGAAGCTTTCTTT
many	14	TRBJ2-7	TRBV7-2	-	CASSPPGTRYEQYF	TGTGCCAGCAGCCCGCCCGGGACACGCTACGAGCAGTACTTC
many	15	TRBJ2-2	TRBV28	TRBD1	CASSLWAGGNGELFF	TGTGCCAGCAGTTTGTGGGCAGGGGGTAACGGGGAGCTGTTTTTT
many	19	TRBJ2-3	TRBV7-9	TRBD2	CASSLGLAGTGYGTDTQYF	TGTGCCAGCAGCTTAGGGCTAGCGGGAACCGGATACGGCACAGATACGCAGTATTTT
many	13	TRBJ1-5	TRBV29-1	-	CSVVFEPNQPQHF	TGCAGCGTTGTCTTCGAGCCCAATCAGCCCCAGCATTTT
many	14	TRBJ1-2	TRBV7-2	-	CASSFRDPNYGYTF	TGTGCCAGCAGCTTCAGGGATCCGAACTATGGCTACACCTTC
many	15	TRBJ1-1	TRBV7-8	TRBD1	CASSLDRAMNTEAFF	TGTGCCAGCAGCTTGGACAGGGCCATGAACACTGAAGCTTTCTTT
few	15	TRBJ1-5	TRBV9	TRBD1	CASSPGTGPYQPQHF	TGTGCCAGCAGTCCCGGGACAGGGCCATATCAGCCCCAGCATTTT
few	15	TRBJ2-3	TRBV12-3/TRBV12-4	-	CASSGWRPGGDTQYF	TGTGCCAGCAGTGGGTGGCGCCCAGGCGGAGATACGCAGTATTTT
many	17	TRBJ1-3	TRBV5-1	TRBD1	CASSLEGQGAAGNTIYF	TGCGCCAGCAGCTTGGAGGGACAGGGGGCAGCTGGAAACACCATATATTTT
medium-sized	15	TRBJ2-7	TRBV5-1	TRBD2	CASSSLAGVSYEQYF	TGCGCCAGCAGCTCCCTAGCGGGAGTCTCCTACGAGCAGTACTTC
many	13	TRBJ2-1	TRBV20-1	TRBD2	CSGWEGKSNEQFF	TGCAGTGGGTGGGAGGGCAAATCCAATGAGCAGTTCTTC
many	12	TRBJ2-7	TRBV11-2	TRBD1	CASSLTGSEQYF	TGTGCCAGCAGCCTGACAGGGAGCGAGCAGTACTTC
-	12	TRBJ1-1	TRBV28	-	CASSFSGHEAFF	TGTGCCAGCAGTTTTTCAGGGCATGAAGCTTTCTTT
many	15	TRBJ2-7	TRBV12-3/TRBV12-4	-	CASSSMRGTASPQYF	TGTGCCAGCAGTTCCATGCGGGGGACAGCTTCCCCGCAGTACTTC
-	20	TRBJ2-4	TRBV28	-	CASSLLGGEAGNLAKNIQYF	TGTGCCAGCAGCCTCTTAGGGGGGGAAGCGGGAAATCTAGCCAAAAACATTCAGTACTTC